This is a list of T cell receptor beta chains from one sample in a study of regulatory T cells in long-lasting Graves disease. TCRdb re-called the multiplex PCR reads with MiXCR, one entry per CDR3 protein. The sample records 650,000 to 700,000 distinct CDR3 sequences, around 32% being singletons. Sequenced material: peripheral blood mononuclear cells (PBMCs), taken when the disease was refractory, from a patient treated with antithyroid drugs. These receptors all stem from a female donor with Graves disease. Each CDR3 is given with its conserved first and last residue. Each record gives: J gene, D gene, V gene, clone size, CDR3 DNA, CDR3 protein. D genes are given only for firm matches. A clone size is listed for some rows: how often the clone was seen (once, few, many), or a class if it is expanded.

J: TRBJ1-6
D: NA
V: TRBV27
size: NA
DNA: TGTGCCAGCAGACTAATGGGGGCCAATTCACCCCTCCACTTT
CDR3: CASRLMGANSPLHF

J: TRBJ2-7
D: NA
V: TRBV7-9
size: NA
DNA: TGTGCCAGCAGCTACACCCTACGGGGCCACGAGCAGTACTTC
CDR3: CASSYTLRGHEQYF

J: TRBJ1-1
D: NA
V: TRBV7-2
size: NA
DNA: TGTGCCAGCAGCTTAGCGCGGGGGGGGGGGCGGATAGACACTGAAGCTTTCTTT
CDR3: CASSLARGGGRIDTEAFF

J: TRBJ1-2
D: NA
V: TRBV20-1
size: NA
DNA: TGCAGTGCTAGAGATCTTTGGGGTGGCTACACCTTC
CDR3: CSARDLWGGYTF

J: TRBJ2-1
D: NA
V: TRBV2
size: many
DNA: TGTGCCAGCAGTGAGTACTACCTGCCCTACAATGAGCAGTTCTTC
CDR3: CASSEYYLPYNEQFF

J: TRBJ2-7
D: TRBD1
V: TRBV5-1
size: few
DNA: TGCGCCAGCAGCTTGGTTCAGGGGGCGAACGAGCAGTACTTC
CDR3: CASSLVQGANEQYF

J: TRBJ1-1
D: TRBD1
V: TRBV11-2
size: NA
DNA: TGTGCCAGCAGCCACTGGACAGGGTTAACTGAAGCTTTCTTT
CDR3: CASSHWTGLTEAFF

J: TRBJ2-7
D: NA
V: TRBV11-2
size: many
DNA: TGTGCCAGCAGCGTTGCCCCAGATACCTACGAGCAGTACTTC
CDR3: CASSVAPDTYEQYF

J: TRBJ2-3
D: NA
V: TRBV18
size: once
DNA: TGTGCCAGCTCACCACGACAGTTGTTAGATACGCAGTATTTT
CDR3: CASSPRQLLDTQYF

J: TRBJ1-2
D: NA
V: TRBV30
size: few
DNA: TGTGCCTGGAGTCGGGGCTTGAGCTATGGCTACACCTTC
CDR3: CAWSRGLSYGYTF

J: TRBJ1-5
D: NA
V: TRBV2
size: few
DNA: TGTGCCAGCAGTGACCACAGGGTGCATAGCAATCAGCCCCAGCATTTT
CDR3: CASSDHRVHSNQPQHF

J: TRBJ2-5
D: TRBD2
V: TRBV15
size: many
DNA: TGTGCCACCGATCTAGCGGGACAAGAGACCCAGTACTTC
CDR3: CATDLAGQETQYF

J: TRBJ2-7
D: NA
V: TRBV6-1
size: many
DNA: TGTGCCAGCGGCTACGAGCAGTACTTC
CDR3: CASGYEQYF

J: TRBJ2-2
D: NA
V: TRBV11-2
size: few
DNA: TGTGCCAGCAGCCTGACCCCCGGGGAGCTGTTTTTT
CDR3: CASSLTPGELFF

J: TRBJ1-2
D: NA
V: TRBV30
size: many
DNA: TGTGCCTGGAGTGTACTCGGCAACTATGGCTACACCTTC
CDR3: CAWSVLGNYGYTF

J: TRBJ2-5
D: NA
V: TRBV3-1
size: NA
DNA: TGTGCCAGCAGCCAAAGTCCACAGGGCCAGTACTTC
CDR3: CASSQSPQGQYF

J: TRBJ1-2
D: NA
V: TRBV14
size: NA
DNA: TGTGCCAGCAGCCAAGCGGACGAAAGCACAGGCTACACCTTC
CDR3: CASSQADESTGYTF